The 15 T cell receptor beta chains presented below share a single source sample, sequenced in a study of T cells in pancreatic ductal adenocarcinoma. Repertoires were generated with immunoSEQ multiplex PCR, while TCRdb's copy carries only in-frame clones and drops some. The sample lists around 15,000 clones; roughly 89% were seen once. Surgery without prior neoadjuvant therapy was the treatment of the selected pancreatic ductal adenocarcinoma patients. The sequenced sample was PBMCs. The receptors stem from a human donor with pancreatic ductal adenocarcinoma.

The chain recombines TRBV2 with TRBJ2-1; 12 bases agree with TRBD2. The germline CDR1 and CDR2 sequences are SNHLY and FYNNEI. V lost 0 bases, J lost 3 bases, and 3 bases stayed unmatched. The CDR3 is made up of 17 amino acids. CDR3 DNA sequence: TGTGCCAGCAGTGAAGCGACTAGCGGGAGATACTACAATGAGCAGTTCTTC. Translated, it gives CASSEATSGRYYNEQFF.

V and J are TRBV27 and TRBJ2-2; 10 positions agree with TRBD2. The CDR3 sequence is 13 residues long. The germline gives CDR1 MNHEY, CDR2 SMNVEV (reference sequence). The V and J ends lost 7 bases and 6 bases, in that order; junction bases with no gene match: 2. The CDR3 here is CASKREGPGELFF. CDR3 bases: TGTGCCAGCAAGCGGGAGGGGCCCGGGGAGCTGTTTTTT.

This clone was counted between two and nine times. The rearrangement links TRBV19 to TRBJ1-5; no clear D. The V gene's germline CDR1 is LNHDA and CDR2 SQIVND (reference sequence). Trimming pared 3 bases from V and 1 base from J, leaving 7 bases between. CDR3 size: 14 residues. The CDR3 is CASSIMASNQPQHF. CDR3 coding DNA: TGTGCCAGTAGTATTATGGCCAGCAATCAGCCCCAGCATTTT.

This chain uses TRBV7-9 with TRBJ2-7; 8 bases align to TRBD1. J was trimmed by 0 bases and V by 1 base; bases with no gene match: 5. Germline CDR1 SEHNR, CDR2 FQNEAQ (reference sequence). The CDR3 is made up of 16 amino acids. CDR3 coding DNA: TGTGCCAGCAGCTTAGGCAGGGGGCCCAGCTCCTACGAGCAGTACTTC. Its protein is CASSLGRGPSSYEQYF.

This sequence joins TRBV6-5 and TRBJ1-1; no clear D gene. Trimming took off 5 bases at V and 1 base at J, with 8 bases between the two ends. The CDR3 is 13 amino acids. The germline V gene encodes CDR1 MNHEY and CDR2 SVGAGI. Here the CDR3 reads CASSEGRNTEAFF. CDR3 DNA: TGTGCCAGCAGTGAGGGCAGGAACACTGAAGCTTTCTTT.

The CDR3 DNA follows: TGTGCCAGCTCACCACCCCTCGGGACCGAGTTGATGGGCACAGATACGCAGTATTTT. Protein: CASSPPLGTELMGTDTQYF. The V gene is TRBV18, the J gene TRBJ2-3, with D perhaps TRBD1 or TRBD2 (5 bases each). CDR1 is KGHSH, CDR2 LQKENI, per germline. With 0 bases removed from V and 1 base from J, the gap between germline ends came to 20 bases. This CDR3 is 19 amino acids long.

Here the CDR3 reads CASSTMEGAISGANVLTF. CDR3 nucleotides: TGTGCCAGCAGCACCATGGAGGGCGCGATCTCTGGGGCCAACGTCCTGACTTTC. The chain has TRBV5-5 and TRBJ2-6; tentative D call: TRBD2 (6 bases). V gave up 4 bases and J gave up 0 bases, with 17 bases separating them. Germline V gene data show CDR1 as SGHKS and CDR2 as YYEKEE (reference sequence). This CDR3 has 18 amino acids.

This chain links TRBV27 with TRBJ1-2; possible D gene TRBD1, 6 bases. V dropped 2 bases and J dropped 5 bases, with 18 bases sitting between them. From germline, CDR1 is MNHEY and CDR2 SMNVEV (reference sequence). This CDR3 has 16 residues. The CDR3 DNA reads as TGTGCCAGCAGTTTAAGAAGGGGCAGGGGCATATATGGCTACACCTTC. Its translation is CASSLRRGRGIYGYTF.

Comments on this clone: Other DNA sequences in this specimen translate into the identical CDR3. J is TRBJ2-5 and V is TRBV30; 9 bases agree with TRBD2. J lost 5 bases, V lost 1 base, and 11 bases had no gene match. Germline values: CDR1 GTSNPN, CDR2 SVGIG (reference sequence). The CDR3 loop spans 16 amino acids. CDR3 sequence (DNA): TGTGCCTGGAGTGCGGGGACTAGCTCTACCCAGGAGACCCAGTACTTC. This sequence encodes CAWSAGTSSTQETQYF.

This clone was found once. V is TRBV19 and J is TRBJ2-2; TRBD1 is a possible D gene (5 bases). This CDR3 is built from 14 residues. The germline V gene encodes CDR1 LNHDA and CDR2 SQIVND (reference sequence). V lost 4 bases and J lost 7, with 13 bases in between. This chain's CDR3 is CASSTSTVNGELFF. In nucleotides, the CDR3 is TGTGCCAGTAGTACCTCGACAGTGAACGGGGAGCTGTTTTTT.

This sequence joins TRBV19 and TRBJ2-7, with 7 bases matching TRBD2. This CDR3 region has 13 residues. The germline CDR1 and CDR2 sequences are LNHDA and SQIVND (reference sequence). After removal of 10 bases from V and 5 bases from J, the junction contained 11 bases not matched to a gene. CDR3 DNA: TGTGCCACCTCGCGGGGGACGTCGCACGAGCAGTACTTC. It yields the protein CATSRGTSHEQYF.

This clone was recorded only once. This chain joins TRBV9 and TRBJ2-1; TRBD1 or TRBD2 may be the D gene (5 bases each). Deletions cut 4 bases from V and 14 bases from J, with 25 bases between. The CDR3 consists of 15 residues. Germline V lookup: CDR1 SGDLS, CDR2 YYNGEE. The CDR3 coding sequence is TGTGCCAGCAGCCCTGGGGGTACAGTTAGATCCTTAGAGTTCTTC. Translated, it gives CASSPGGTVRSLEFF. Filled out from reference TRBV9 and TRBJ2-1, the complete variable domain reads DSGVTQTPKHLITATGQRVTLRCSPRSGDLSVYWYQQSLDQGLQFLIQYYNGEERAKGNILERFSAQQFPDLHSELNLSSLELGDSALYFCASSPGGTVRSLEFFGPGTRLTVL.

The V and J genes are TRBV27 and TRBJ2-7; D tentatively reads TRBD1 or TRBD2 (6 bases each). Trimming took off 3 bases at V and 2 bases at J, with 11 bases between the two ends. The germline V gene encodes CDR1 MNHEY and CDR2 SMNVEV (reference sequence). The CDR3 has 14 residues. In DNA, the CDR3 is TGTGCCAGCAGTTTCGGGGGCGCCCCCTACGAGCAGTACTTC. It translates to CASSFGGAPYEQYF.

The chain couples TRBV5-1 to TRBJ2-2, with D perhaps TRBD2 (7 bases). Germline lookup yields CDR1 SGHRS and CDR2 YFSETQ. The V end was cut by 4 bases, the J end by 2 bases, with 12 bases between. The CDR3 covers 15 residues. CDR3 region: CASSNGGLNTGELFF. CDR3 DNA: TGCGCCAGCAGCAACGGGGGGCTTAACACCGGGGAGCTGTTTTTT.

V usage is TRBV4-1 and J usage is TRBJ2-4; D may match TRBD1 or TRBD2 (7 bases each). The CDR3 loop spans 17 amino acids. Between the trimmed V and J ends, which lost 4 bases and 1 base, there was a span of 17 bases. Germline V gene lookup returns CDR1 MGHRA and CDR2 YSYEKL. The CDR3 region has the DNA TGCGCCAGCAGCCGGTTACAGGGGCGGGGGGCCAAAAACATTCAGTACTTC. Residues: CASSRLQGRGAKNIQYF.